The present entry profiles one TCR beta chain with its context. Its specificity is unknown. Trimming took 5 bases from V and 6 from J, leaving 14 bases between them. This CDR3 has 13 amino acids. Germline V gene data show CDR1 as SGHTA and CDR2 as FQGTGA. The data originate from a study of shared clonotypes between healthy human individuals. Across the study: Aged 18 to 49, the donors were a couple of women and a few men. Study-level points and caveats: Clonotype sharing among donors, it was expected, would be affected by sequencing depth.

The donors, all of them Caucasian adults, lived in Nashville, Tennessee. As handled by the study authors: Quality scores were absent from the junction-only immunoSEQ sequences, so filtering differed. The table came from immunoSEQ multiplex PCR; TCRdb's copy has only in-frame clones and leaves some out. V and J calls and clone size are as listed in that table; D and trimming were resolved from the DNA. The sample yields roughly 500,000 clones, 70% to 80% seen once. This rearrangement joins TRBV7-3 to TRBJ2-7; D possibly corresponds to TRBD2 (7 bases). The TCR was taken from a woman aged 40 to 50 in good health. Some clones in this sample may be carry-over from other donors' samples. The sample taken for sequencing was PBMCs. The CDR3 reads CASSLGGRAEQYF. In DNA form, the CDR3 reads TGTGCCAGCAGCCTAGGGGGGAGGGCCGAGCAGTACTTC.